This T cell receptor beta chain was sequenced for a study of blood T cells in healthy people across ages. Alongside a J-beta primer mix, a sample-barcoded 5' primer served in a second PCR lasting roughly 7 to 11 cycles. TCRdb re-called the 5' RACE reads with MiXCR, one entry per CDR3 protein. This sample has about 650,000 distinct CDR3 sequences, with roughly 30% found just once. Specimen: blood. This TCR derives from a woman aged 80 or over in good health.

This chain's CDR3 is CASSPWDSSNTEAFF. The CDR3 nucleotides are TGTGCCAGCAGTCCTTGGGATTCATCGAACACTGAAGCTTTCTTT. V is TRBV2 and J is TRBJ1-1; D unclear. This CDR3 has 15 residues. V shed 5 bases and J shed 1 base, with 14 bases lying between them. The germline V gene has CDR1 SNHLY and CDR2 FYNNEI.